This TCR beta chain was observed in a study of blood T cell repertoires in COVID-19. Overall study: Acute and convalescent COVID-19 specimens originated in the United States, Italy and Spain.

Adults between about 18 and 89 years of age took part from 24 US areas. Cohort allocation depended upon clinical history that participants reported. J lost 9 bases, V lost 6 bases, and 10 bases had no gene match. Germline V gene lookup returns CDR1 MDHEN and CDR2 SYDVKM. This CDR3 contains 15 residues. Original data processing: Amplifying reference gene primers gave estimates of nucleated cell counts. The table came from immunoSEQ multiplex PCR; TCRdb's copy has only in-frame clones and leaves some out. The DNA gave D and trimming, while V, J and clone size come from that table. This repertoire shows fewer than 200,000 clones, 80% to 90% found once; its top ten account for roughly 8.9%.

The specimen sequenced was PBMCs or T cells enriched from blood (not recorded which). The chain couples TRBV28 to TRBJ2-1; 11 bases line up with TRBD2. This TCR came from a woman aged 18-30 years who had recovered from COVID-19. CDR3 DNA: TGTGCCAGCAGCATTCCGACTAGCGGGATGGGTGAGCAGTTCTTC. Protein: CASSIPTSGMGEQFF. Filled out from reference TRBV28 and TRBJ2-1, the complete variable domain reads DVKVTQSSRYLVKRTGEKVFLECVQDMDHENMFWYRQDPGLGLRLIYFSYDVKMKEKGDIPEGYSVSREKKERFSLILESASTNQTSMYLCASSIPTSGMGEQFFGPGTRLTVL.